The clone carrying this TCR beta chain has more than one count but fewer than ten. The antigen is not known. This sample is part of a study of T cell repertoires in cytomegalovirus infection. About the study: Public TCR beta signature analysis indicated the presence of both CMV infection and matching HLA type.

Study-level findings and limits: CMV carriers having the relevant HLA were flagged by cumulative public TCR beta family frequency. Across the ex vivo response, the dominant clonotypes were HLA-C-restricted CMV-specific TCR beta clonotypes.

CDR1 MGHRA and CDR2 YSYEKL come from the germline V gene. V lost 2 bases to trimming and J lost 0 bases, with 8 bases between them. The CDR3 extends over 14 amino acids. TCRdb analysed the reads with MiXCR anew, one entry per CDR3 protein. This sample has under 800,000 distinct CDR3 sequences; more than 20% occur once, and the top ten carry approximately 8%. Sample: CD8+ T cells from PBMCs. This clonotype originated in a human donor in good health (CMV status not recorded). Some clones in this sample may be carry-over from other donors' samples. V is TRBV4-1 and J is TRBJ2-7, with D tentatively TRBD2 (5 bases). The CDR3 loop reads CASSQPGSSYEQYF. CDR3 coding DNA: TGCGCCAGCAGCCAACCGGGATCCTCCTACGAGCAGTACTTC.